These 30 T cell receptor beta chains came from one sample sequenced in a study of shared clonotypes between healthy human individuals. The repertoire was sequenced with immunoSEQ multiplex PCR; TCRdb's copy has only in-frame clones and lacks some. The data hold approximately 240,000 clones, with 50% to 80% observed a single time. Sequenced sample: memory CD4+ T cells sorted from blood. The subset: CD45RA-negative fraction. All receptors come from a man aged 25-45 years in good health.

The genes are TRBV5-7 and TRBJ2-7; 8 bases align to TRBD1. TRBV5-7 belongs to the ORF category, with a function that is uncertain. This CDR3 region has 14 residues. Trimming took 0 bases from V and 3 from J; bases not matched to a gene: 2. CDR3 loop: CASSLGQGLYEQYF. CDR3 bases: TGTGCCAGCAGCTTGGGACAGGGGCTCTACGAGCAGTACTTC.

The rearrangement joins TRBV11-2 to TRBJ2-3, with 9 bases identical to TRBD2. The V gene's germline CDR1 is SGHAT and CDR2 FQNNGV. This CDR3 spans 15 amino acids. V lost 5 bases, J lost 5 bases, and 8 bases stayed unmatched. The DNA for the CDR3 is TGTGCCAGCAGCCTAGGGGGCGGGAGGGAAGATACGCAGTATTTT. This encodes CASSLGGGREDTQYF.

This chain links TRBV4-1 with TRBJ1-1; D might be TRBD1 (5 bases). Germline CDR1 MGHRA, CDR2 YSYEKL. The CDR3 sequence is 15 residues long. V lost 0 bases and J lost 1, with 9 bases in between. The CDR3, as DNA: TGCGCCAGCAGCCAAGAACCAACAGGGAACACTGAAGCTTTCTTT. Its translation: CASSQEPTGNTEAFF.

The chain links TRBV5-5 to TRBJ1-5; TRBD1 is a possible D gene (6 bases). Trimming removed 0 bases from V and 2 bases from J, with 18 bases in between. The CDR3 runs to 18 residues. Germline V gene sequence: CDR1 SGHKS, CDR2 YYEKEE (reference sequence). DNA of the CDR3: TGTGCCAGCAGCTTGGTGTTTGGTACAGGGCATGGCAATCAGCCCCAGCATTTT. Encoded protein: CASSLVFGTGHGNQPQHF.

The gene calls are TRBV28 and TRBJ2-1; D possibly corresponds to TRBD1 (7 bases). Trimming shortened V by 7 bases and J by 4 bases, and 20 bases separated the two germline ends. The CDR3 spans 16 residues. Germline CDR1 and CDR2: MDHEN and SYDVKM. This CDR3 reads CASNSAEGAPYNEQFF. CDR3 bases: TGTGCCAGCAATTCCGCGGAGGGGGCTCCTTACAATGAGCAGTTCTTC.

The chain links TRBV28 to TRBJ2-3; D gene unclear. With 4 bases removed from V and 3 bases from J, the gap between germline ends came to 5 bases. The CDR3 covers 12 residues. Per the germline V gene, CDR1 is MDHEN and CDR2 is SYDVKM. CDR3 loop: CASSWNTDTQYF. The CDR3 DNA follows: TGTGCCAGCAGTTGGAATACAGATACGCAGTATTTT.

This chain links TRBV5-1 with TRBJ2-2, with 10 bases fitting TRBD2. Trimming cost V 2 bases and J 6 bases; bases outside gene matches: 4. This CDR3 contains 15 residues. Germline lookup yields CDR1 SGHRS and CDR2 YFSETQ. This CDR3 reads CASSFGLAGAGELFF. The CDR3, as DNA: TGCGCCAGCAGCTTTGGTCTAGCGGGAGCCGGGGAGCTGTTTTTT.

The chain combines TRBV28 with TRBJ1-2; 7 positions match TRBD1. V was pared by 6 bases and J by 2 bases, with 6 bases of the junction left unmatched. Germline CDR1 is MDHEN and CDR2 is SYDVKM. The CDR3 is 14 residues long. CDR3 in DNA: TGTGCCAGCAGGCGGGGACAGCTCAACTATGGCTACACCTTC. Encoded protein: CASRRGQLNYGYTF.

For this clone: The junction and the germline gene differ at one end; a read error may be behind it. The J gene is TRBJ2-5, the V gene TRBV7-7; D might be TRBD2 (6 bases). Germline lookup yields CDR1 SSHAT and CDR2 FNYEAQ (reference sequence). The CDR3 runs to 13 residues. In DNA form, the CDR3 reads TGTGCTAGCAGCTTAGACGGGTCGGGGGCCCAGTACTTC. As protein: CASSLDGSGAQYF.

This chain connects TRBV18 to TRBJ2-2; the D gene could be TRBD1 or TRBD2 (5 bases each). The CDR3 spans 14 residues. Trimming shortened V by 6 bases and J by 2 bases, and 10 bases separated the two germline ends. The germline V gene encodes CDR1 KGHSH and CDR2 LQKENI. The CDR3 sequence: CASSGTANTGELFF. The CDR3, as DNA: TGTGCCAGCTCCGGGACGGCAAACACCGGGGAGCTGTTTTTT.

This sequence joins TRBV18 and TRBJ2-1; the match to TRBD2 covers 14 bases. The CDR3 runs to 18 residues. CDR1 and CDR2 from the germline V gene are KGHSH and LQKENI. V was pared by 6 bases and J by 7 bases, with 14 bases of the junction left unmatched. As DNA, the CDR3 is TGTGCCAGCTCCCCGGGACTAGCGGGAGTACTCCTCGTGAATGAGCAGTTCTTC. Translating it yields CASSPGLAGVLLVNEQFF.

The chain links TRBV4-3 to TRBJ2-3; no clear D. This CDR3 spans 13 amino acids. Trimming removed 1 base at V and 8 bases at J, with 10 bases between. The germline V gene has CDR1 LGHNA and CDR2 YSLEER. The CDR3 spells CASSQGLAPTQYF. The CDR3 DNA sequence: TGCGCCAGCAGCCAAGGGTTGGCCCCTACGCAGTATTTT.

The genes are TRBV5-1 and TRBJ2-2; 7 bases are shared with TRBD1. V shed 2 bases and J 2 bases; nucleotides not matched to a gene: 6. CDR1 is SGHRS, CDR2 YFSETQ, per germline. CDR3 length: 16 residues. In DNA form, the CDR3 reads TGCGCCAGCAGCTTATGGGACAGAACCAACACCGGGGAGCTGTTTTTT. It encodes CASSLWDRTNTGELFF.

The chain is built from TRBV4-1 and TRBJ2-5, with a weak D call TRBD2 (5 bases). Germline V gene data show CDR1 as MGHRA and CDR2 as YSYEKL. Trimming cost V 5 bases and J 4 bases, with 11 bases left between them. There are 13 residues in the CDR3. Here the CDR3 reads CASSFNRGETQYF. The CDR3 nucleotides read TGCGCCAGCAGCTTCAACCGGGGAGAGACCCAGTACTTC.

V usage is TRBV7-3 and J usage is TRBJ1-2, with D possibly TRBD1 on 6 matching bases. V was shortened by 0 bases and J by 6 bases, with 11 bases between the two germline ends. The CDR3 has 14 residues. From germline, CDR1 is SGHTA and CDR2 FQGTGA. DNA for the CDR3: TGTGCCAGCAGCTTAACGGCGGCAGGGGATGGCTACACCTTC. Amino acids: CASSLTAAGDGYTF.

The gene calls are TRBV19 and TRBJ2-5; tentative D call: TRBD2 (5 bases). Trimming took 5 bases from V and 5 from J, leaving 9 bases between them. Germline loops: CDR1 LNHDA, CDR2 SQIVND (reference sequence). The CDR3 is made up of 12 amino acids. The CDR3 nucleotides are TGTGCCAGTAGTCCAGAGGGTGAGACCCAGTACTTC. Translated: CASSPEGETQYF.

This clone was detected only a few times. The chain combines TRBV2 with TRBJ2-7; 7 bases are a match to TRBD1. With 8 bases clipped from V and 0 bases from J, the junction kept 7 bases outside the gene matches. Germline V gene lookup returns CDR1 SNHLY and CDR2 FYNNEI. The CDR3 contains 14 residues. CDR3 sequence reads: CASLATGNSYEQYF. DNA of the CDR3: TGTGCCAGCTTAGCGACAGGGAACTCCTACGAGCAGTACTTC.

The chain uses TRBV19 and TRBJ1-2; 9 bases are shared with TRBD1. Germline V gene data show CDR1 as LNHDA and CDR2 as SQIVND (reference sequence). CDR3 length: 15 residues. V gave up 7 bases and J gave up 6 bases; unmatched junction bases: 12. DNA for the CDR3: TGTGCCAGTACCTACCCGGACAGGGGAGGGGATGGCTACACCTTC. This encodes CASTYPDRGGDGYTF.

The rearrangement links TRBV4-2 to TRBJ2-7, with 9 positions matching TRBD2. The CDR3 totals 18 residues. The germline V gene has CDR1 LGHNA and CDR2 YNFKEQ. The ends lost 0 bases at V and 6 bases at J; junction bases unmatched: 15. Here the CDR3 DNA reads TGTGCCAGCAGCCAAGATATCCGTAGCGGGAGTTATAGTCGCGAGCAGTACTTC. Its translation: CASSQDIRSGSYSREQYF.

The chain combines TRBV5-1 with TRBJ1-4; D is possibly TRBD1 (5 bases). Germline CDR1 reads SGHRS; CDR2 reads YFSETQ. The CDR3 length is 12 residues. V was clipped by 4 bases and J by 8 bases, with 9 bases between them. For the CDR3, the DNA is TGCGCCAGCAGCGCCGGGGGAGAAAAACTGTTTTTT. Its protein product is CASSAGGEKLFF.

This clone was counted many times. V usage is TRBV5-4 and J usage is TRBJ2-7; D is uncertain. Germline values: CDR1 SGHNT, CDR2 YYREEE (reference sequence). The CDR3 sequence is 13 residues long. Trimming stripped 0 bases from V and 6 bases from J, with 10 bases between. Here the CDR3 reads CASSLGANSEQYF. The CDR3 DNA reads as TGTGCCAGCAGCTTGGGAGCGAATAGCGAGCAGTACTTC.

The rearrangement links TRBV29-1 to TRBJ1-5, with a weak D call TRBD1 (5 bases). V lost 0 bases and J lost 11, with 14 bases in between. The CDR3 has 13 amino acids. Germline V gene sequence: CDR1 SQVTM, CDR2 ANQGSEA. The CDR3 bases are TGCAGCGTTGAAGATCGAGTCGGAGGGGCCCAGCATTTT. It yields the protein CSVEDRVGGAQHF.

The chain has TRBV7-2 and TRBJ2-7, with TRBD2 matching over 13 bases. CDR3 length: 16 amino acids. With 1 base clipped from V and 3 bases from J, the junction kept 3 bases outside the gene matches. In germline, CDR1 is SGHTA, CDR2 FQGNSA. Here the CDR3 DNA reads TGTGCCAGCAGCTTAGACGGGACTAGCGGGGTCTACGAGCAGTACTTC. This encodes CASSLDGTSGVYEQYF.

Here the CDR3 reads CASSPPGGNQPQHF. In DNA, the CDR3 is TGTGCCAGCAGTCCCCCAGGGGGCAATCAGCCCCAGCATTTT. The chain uses TRBV6-5 and TRBJ1-5; weak D call: TRBD1 (6 bases). The germline V and J ends were trimmed by 5 bases and 2 bases, with 10 bases remaining between them. This CDR3 comprises 14 residues. Per germline, CDR1 MNHEY and CDR2 SVGAGI.

This clone showed up just once. The rearrangement uses TRBV25-1 and TRBJ2-5; possibly TRBD1 for D (6 bases). This CDR3 comprises 16 residues. With 5 bases removed from V and 0 bases from J, the gap between germline ends came to 16 bases. Germline loops: CDR1 MGHDK, CDR2 SYGVNS. The CDR3 DNA sequence: TGTGCCAGCAGTCAGGTGGGGCAGGGGTACCAAGAGACCCAGTACTTC. Encoded protein: CASSQVGQGYQETQYF.

This sequence joins TRBV27 and TRBJ2-7; a weak D match, TRBD1 (5 bases). Germline V gene sequence: CDR1 MNHEY, CDR2 SMNVEV (reference sequence). The CDR3 has 13 amino acids. The V end was cut by 5 bases, the J end by 3 bases, with 11 bases between. Written as DNA, the CDR3 is TGTGCCAGCAGTCGGTTTGACAGCTACGAGCAGTACTTC. Translation: CASSRFDSYEQYF.

This clone was counted between two and nine times. V usage is TRBV10-3 and J usage is TRBJ2-7; D might be TRBD2 (5 bases). In germline, CDR1 is ENHRY, CDR2 SYGVKD. The length of the CDR3 is 15 residues. The ends were cut back, 6 bases at V and 0 bases at J, with 15 bases in the middle. CDR3 coding DNA: TGTGCCATCAGCGGGAACTGGGGAAGCTCCTACGAGCAGTACTTC. It codes for CAISGNWGSSYEQYF.

The chain carries TRBV30 and TRBJ2-5; 7 bases are a match to TRBD2. There are 15 residues in the CDR3. CDR1 and CDR2 (germline): GTSNPN, SVGIG (reference sequence). With 5 bases clipped from V and 5 bases from J, the junction kept 14 bases outside the gene matches. The CDR3 DNA follows: TGTGCCTGGTCAAGGGAGGGTGGGCTGGCGGAGACCCAGTACTTC. Translating it yields CAWSREGGLAETQYF.

The chain is built from TRBV7-8 and TRBJ1-3; D gene ambiguous. In germline, CDR1 is SGHVS, CDR2 FQNEAQ. V shed 5 bases and J shed 4 bases, with 9 bases lying between them. The CDR3 runs 13 residues. CDR3 amino acids: CASSLGRGNTIYF. The CDR3 coding sequence is TGTGCCAGCAGCCTCGGTCGGGGAAACACCATATATTTT. Together with reference TRBV7-8 and TRBJ1-3, the CDR3 gives the full variable domain: GAGVSQSPRYKVAKRGQDVALRCDPISGHVSLFWYQQALGQGPEFLTYFQNEAQLDKSGLPSDRFFAERPEGSVSTLKIQRTQQEDSAVYLCASSLGRGNTIYFGEGSWLTVV.

This chain connects TRBV11-1 to TRBJ2-7; 9 positions match TRBD1. The CDR3 runs 18 residues. The V gene end was trimmed by 3 bases and the J gene end by 3 bases; junction bases not matched to a gene: 15. Germline assignment: CDR1 SGHAT and CDR2 FQDESV (reference sequence). For the CDR3, the DNA is TGTGCCAGCAGCTTGTATATAGGGATCTCGGGACAGGGCTACGAGCAGTACTTC. Protein: CASSLYIGISGQGYEQYF.